This passage covers 8 T cell receptor beta chains from one sample sequenced in a study of blood T cell repertoires in COVID-19. Clones were read by immunoSEQ multiplex PCR, and TCRdb kept only the in-frame ones, dropping some. The data show approximately 280,000 clones, with about 89% seen just once and roughly an eighth held by the top ten. The sequencing sample was made of peripheral blood. These receptors all come from a woman aged 60-75 years with acute or convalescent COVID-19.

CDR3 DNA sequence: TGTGCCAGCAGCCAGCCGGGACAGGTCAATCAGCCCCAGCATTTT. It specifies CASSQPGQVNQPQHF. The chain joins TRBV7-8 to TRBJ1-5; TRBD1 matches at 8 bases. Germline trimming cut 5 bases from V and 3 bases from J; bases unmatched to any gene: 6. The CDR3 length is 15 residues. The V gene's germline CDR1 is SGHVS and CDR2 FQNEAQ. Supplemented by reference TRBV7-8 and TRBJ1-5, the full variable domain reads GAGVSQSPRYKVAKRGQDVALRCDPISGHVSLFWYQQALGQGPEFLTYFQNEAQLDKSGLPSDRFFAERPEGSVSTLKIQRTQQEDSAVYLCASSQPGQVNQPQHFGDGTRLSIL.

To note about this clone: This sample also contains other DNA sequences that code for the same CDR3. The V and J genes are TRBV9 and TRBJ2-5; 7 nucleotides match TRBD1. J lost 5 bases, V lost 3 bases, and 7 bases had no gene match. Germline-derived CDR1 and CDR2 are SGDLS and YYNGEE. The CDR3 runs to 14 residues. The CDR3 DNA follows: TGTGCCAGCAGCGCCCTTACAGGGGTGGAGACCCAGTACTTC. It encodes CASSALTGVETQYF.

The gene calls are TRBV9 and TRBJ2-3; D perhaps matches TRBD2 (5 bases). This CDR3 spans 15 amino acids. The V and J ends lost 0 bases and 0 bases respectively, with 8 bases between them. Germline V lookup: CDR1 SGDLS, CDR2 YYNGEE. CDR3 region: CASSVGLASTDTQYF. DNA of the CDR3: TGTGCCAGCAGCGTAGGCCTAGCTAGCACAGATACGCAGTATTTT.

The chain employs TRBV5-1 and TRBJ1-2; TRBD1 aligns across 11 bases. This CDR3 contains 14 residues. Germline V CDR1 and CDR2: SGHRS, YFSETQ. Losses at the gene ends were 0 bases for V and 8 bases for J; bases not matched to a gene: 3. Here the CDR3 DNA reads TGCGCCAGCAGCTTGGCGGGGACAGGGGGAGGCTACACCTTC. The encoded protein is CASSLAGTGGGYTF.

To note about this clone: The same CDR3 arises from other DNA sequences in this sample as well. This chain joins TRBV5-1 and TRBJ1-1; 9 bases agree with TRBD1. V was pared by 0 bases and J by 1 base, with 4 bases of the junction left unmatched. There are 16 residues in the CDR3. The V gene's germline CDR1 is SGHRS and CDR2 YFSETQ. CDR3: CASSLALTGGNTEAFF. CDR3 DNA: TGCGCCAGCAGCTTGGCTCTGACAGGGGGGAACACTGAAGCTTTCTTT.

The chain is built from TRBV4-3 and TRBJ2-3, with 7 bases identical to TRBD1. The germline V gene has CDR1 LGHNA and CDR2 YSLEER. This CDR3 has 14 amino acids. Trimming at V came to 4 bases and at J to 6 bases, leaving 7 bases not matched to a gene. The CDR3 sequence: CASSRNGRGDTQYF. CDR3 nucleotides: TGCGCCAGCAGCCGCAACGGCAGGGGGGATACGCAGTATTTT.

This chain connects TRBV7-8 to TRBJ1-1; 11 nucleotides match TRBD1. Germline-derived CDR1 and CDR2 are SGHVS and FQNEAQ. The V and J ends lost 2 bases and 2 bases, in that order; junction bases with no gene match: 10. The CDR3 has 18 residues. CDR3 region: CASSLRDRGAVSNTEAFF. DNA of the CDR3: TGTGCCAGCAGCTTAAGGGACAGGGGGGCAGTGAGTAACACTGAAGCTTTCTTT.

The V gene is TRBV11-2, the J gene TRBJ2-3; possible D gene TRBD2, 6 bases. The germline CDR1 and CDR2 sequences are SGHAT and FQNNGV. V lost 1 base, J lost 6 bases, and 17 bases lay in between. The CDR3 covers 16 residues. The CDR3 here is CASSLVEGAVWDTQYF. The DNA of the CDR3 is TGTGCCAGCAGCTTAGTGGAGGGAGCGGTTTGGGATACGCAGTATTTT.